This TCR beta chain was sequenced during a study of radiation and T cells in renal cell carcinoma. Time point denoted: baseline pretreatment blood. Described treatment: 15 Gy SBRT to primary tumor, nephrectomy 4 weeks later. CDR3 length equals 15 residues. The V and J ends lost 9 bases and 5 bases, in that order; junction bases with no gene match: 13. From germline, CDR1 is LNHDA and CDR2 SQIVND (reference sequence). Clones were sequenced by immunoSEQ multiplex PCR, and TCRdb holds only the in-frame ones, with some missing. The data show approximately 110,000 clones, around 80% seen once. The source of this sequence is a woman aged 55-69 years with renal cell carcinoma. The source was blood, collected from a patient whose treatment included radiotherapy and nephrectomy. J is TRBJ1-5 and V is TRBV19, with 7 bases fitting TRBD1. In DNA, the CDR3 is TGTGCCAGCAGGGGGGTAGGGTATGTGGATCAGCCCCAGCATTTT. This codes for CASRGVGYVDQPQHF. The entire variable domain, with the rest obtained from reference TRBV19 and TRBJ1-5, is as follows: DGGITQSPKYLFRKEGQNVTLSCEQNLNHDAMYWYRQDPGQGLRLIYYSQIVNDFQKGDIAEGYSVSREKKESFPLTVTSAQKNPTAFYLCASRGVGYVDQPQHFGDGTRLSIL.